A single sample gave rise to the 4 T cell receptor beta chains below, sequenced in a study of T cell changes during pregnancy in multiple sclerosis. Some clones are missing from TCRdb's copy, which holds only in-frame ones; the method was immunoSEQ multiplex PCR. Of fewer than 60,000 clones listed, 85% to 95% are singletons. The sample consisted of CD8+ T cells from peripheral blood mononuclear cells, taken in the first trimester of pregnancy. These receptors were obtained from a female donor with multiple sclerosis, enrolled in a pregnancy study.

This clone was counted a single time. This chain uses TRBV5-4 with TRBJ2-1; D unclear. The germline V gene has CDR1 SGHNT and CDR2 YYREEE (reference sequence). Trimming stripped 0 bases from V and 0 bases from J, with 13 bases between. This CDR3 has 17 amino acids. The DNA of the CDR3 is TGTGCCAGCAGCTTGGTGGCAGACCCTAGCTCCTACAATGAGCAGTTCTTC. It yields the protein CASSLVADPSSYNEQFF.

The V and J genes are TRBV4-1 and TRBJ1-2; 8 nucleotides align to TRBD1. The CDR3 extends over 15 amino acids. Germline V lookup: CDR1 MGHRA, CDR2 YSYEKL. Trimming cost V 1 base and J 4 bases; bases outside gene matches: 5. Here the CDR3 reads CASSQASRGPYGYTF. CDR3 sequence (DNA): TGCGCCAGCAGCCAAGCGTCCAGGGGGCCCTATGGCTACACCTTC.

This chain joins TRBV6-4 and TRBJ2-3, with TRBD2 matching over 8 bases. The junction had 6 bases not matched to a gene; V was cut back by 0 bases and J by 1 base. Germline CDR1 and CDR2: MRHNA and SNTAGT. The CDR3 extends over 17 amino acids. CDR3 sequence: CASSDSTGGPGTDTQYF. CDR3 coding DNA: TGTGCCAGCAGTGACTCGACGGGAGGGCCGGGCACAGATACGCAGTATTTT.

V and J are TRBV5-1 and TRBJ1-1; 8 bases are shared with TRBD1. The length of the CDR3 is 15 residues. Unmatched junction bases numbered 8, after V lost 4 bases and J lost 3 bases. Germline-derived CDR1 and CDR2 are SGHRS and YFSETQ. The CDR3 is CASSRGQGSHTEAFF. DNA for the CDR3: TGCGCCAGCAGCAGAGGACAGGGCAGTCACACTGAAGCTTTCTTT. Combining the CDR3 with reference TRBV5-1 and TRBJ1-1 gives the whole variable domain KAGVTQTPRYLIKTRGQQVTLSCSPISGHRSVSWYQQTPGQGLQFLFEYFSETQRNKGNFPGRFSGRQFSNSRSEMNVSTLELGDSALYLCASSRGQGSHTEAFFGQGTRLTVV.